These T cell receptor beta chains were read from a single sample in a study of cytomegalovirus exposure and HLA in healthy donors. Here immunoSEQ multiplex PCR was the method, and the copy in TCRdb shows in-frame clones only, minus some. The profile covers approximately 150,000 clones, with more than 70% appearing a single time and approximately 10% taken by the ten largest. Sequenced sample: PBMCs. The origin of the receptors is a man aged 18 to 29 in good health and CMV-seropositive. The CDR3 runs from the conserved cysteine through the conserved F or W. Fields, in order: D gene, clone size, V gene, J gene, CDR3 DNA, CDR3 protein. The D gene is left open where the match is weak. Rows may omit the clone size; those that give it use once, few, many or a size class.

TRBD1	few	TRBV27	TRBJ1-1	TGTGCCAGCAGTTTTTACTCCGGGACAGGGGGACTTAACACTGAAGCTTTCTTT	CASSFYSGTGGLNTEAFF
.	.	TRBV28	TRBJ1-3	TGTGCCAGCAGCTTCACTGGCCGCGGCTCTGGAAACACCATATATTTT	CASSFTGRGSGNTIYF
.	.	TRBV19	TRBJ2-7	TGTGCCAGTAGTATGTCAGACGAGCAGTACTTC	CASSMSDEQYF
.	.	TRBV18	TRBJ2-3	TGTGCCAGCTCCCTCACAGTGGGCTACACAGATACGCAGTATTTT	CASSLTVGYTDTQYF
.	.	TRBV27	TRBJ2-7	TGTGCCAGCAGTTTAGGAGGGAAAGAGCAGTACTTC	CASSLGGKEQYF
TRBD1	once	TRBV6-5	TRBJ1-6	TGTGCCAGCAGCCACACGGGACAGGTCAATTCACCCCTCCACTTT	CASSHTGQVNSPLHF
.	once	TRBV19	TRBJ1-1	TGTGCCAGTAGTATTCCCCGTGAAGCTTTCTTT	CASSIPREAFF
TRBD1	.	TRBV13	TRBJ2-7	TGTGCCAGCAGCTACACTAGGACAGGGGCCTACGAGCAGTACTTC	CASSYTRTGAYEQYF
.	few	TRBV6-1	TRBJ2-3	TGTGCCAGCAAGGGGCGCACAGATACGCAGTATTTT	CASKGRTDTQYF
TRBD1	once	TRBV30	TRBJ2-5	TGTGCCTGGAGTTTAACAGGGGGGGAGACCCAGTACTTC	CAWSLTGGETQYF
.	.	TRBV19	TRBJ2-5	TGTGCCAGTAGTATAAGCGGGGAGACCCAGTACTTC	CASSISGETQYF
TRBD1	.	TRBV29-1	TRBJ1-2	TGCAGCGGGGGACAGCTTAACTATGGCTACACCTTC	CSGGQLNYGYTF
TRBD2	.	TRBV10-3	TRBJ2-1	TGTGCCATCAGTGACCTTGTAAGGGGGACTAGCGAAAGCGATGAGCAGTTCTTC	CAISDLVRGTSESDEQFF
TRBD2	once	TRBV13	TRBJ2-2	TGTGCCAGCAGCTTAGGCGGGATTCCAGCGGGAGACACCGGGGAGCTGTTTTTT	CASSLGGIPAGDTGELFF
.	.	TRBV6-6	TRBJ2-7	TGTGCCAGCAGCGACAGGGCGGGGGGTGGCGAGCAGTACTTC	CASSDRAGGGEQYF
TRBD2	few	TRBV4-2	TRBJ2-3	TGTGCCAGCAGCCGCAACCCCGGGACTAGGATCTACAGCACAGATACGCAGTATTTT	CASSRNPGTRIYSTDTQYF
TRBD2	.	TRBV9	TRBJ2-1	TGTGCCAGCAGGGCCGGACTAGCGGGAAACAATGAGCAGTTCTTC	CASRAGLAGNNEQFF
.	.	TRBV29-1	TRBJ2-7	TGCAGCGTTTTCGGTTCCGAGCGGAGTAAATACGAGCAGTACTTC	CSVFGSERSKYEQYF
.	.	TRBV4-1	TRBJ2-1	TGCGCCAGCAGCCAAGACGAATGGGCTGCCTACAATGAGCAGTTCTTC	CASSQDEWAAYNEQFF
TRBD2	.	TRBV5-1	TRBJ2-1	TGCGCCAGCAGAGCGGGAAACTCCTACAATGAGCAGTTCTTC	CASRAGNSYNEQFF
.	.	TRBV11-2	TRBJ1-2	TGTGCCAGCAGCTTAGATCCTCAGGTAGCTAACTATGGCTACACCTTC	CASSLDPQVANYGYTF
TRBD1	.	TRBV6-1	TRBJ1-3	TGTGCCAGCAGTGAAGAGGCAGGGGGAGGAAACACCATATATTTT	CASSEEAGGGNTIYF
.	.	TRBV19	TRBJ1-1	TGTGCCAGTAGTATCAATGGAGGGGAGGCTTTCTTT	CASSINGGEAFF
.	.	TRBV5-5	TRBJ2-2	TGTGCCAGCAGCTTGGTGAGGGAAAACACCGGGGAGCTGTTTTTT	CASSLVRENTGELFF
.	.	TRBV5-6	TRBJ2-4	TGTGCCAGCAGCTTACCAGGGGCCGACATTCAGTACTTC	CASSLPGADIQYF
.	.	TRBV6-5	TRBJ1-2	TGTGCCAGCAGTTACCGCAGGGCCGGCTATGGCTACCCCTTC	CASSYRRAGYGYPF
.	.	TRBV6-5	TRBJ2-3	TGTGCCAGCAGTTACGGCGTCGCGGGAGATACGCAGTATTTT	CASSYGVAGDTQYF
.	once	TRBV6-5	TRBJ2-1	TGTGCTTCCCGTCGGACTCCAAACGGTGAGCAGTTCTTC	CASRRTPNGEQFF
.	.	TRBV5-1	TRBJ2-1	TGCGCCAGCAGCTTGGATACGGTTTTGAATGAGCAGTTCTTC	CASSLDTVLNEQFF
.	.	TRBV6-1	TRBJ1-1	TGTGCCAGCAGTGCTTACCACAGGGACACTGAAGCTTTCTTT	CASSAYHRDTEAFF
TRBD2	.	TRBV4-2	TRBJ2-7	TGTGCCAGCAGCCAAGAGACTAGCGGGAGCTACGAGCAGTACTTC	CASSQETSGSYEQYF
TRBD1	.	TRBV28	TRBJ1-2	TGTGCCAGCTGCGTGCCGGGGACAGGGTCCTATGGCTACACCTTC	CASCVPGTGSYGYTF
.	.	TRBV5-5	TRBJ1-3	TGTGCCAGCAGGACAGGACAATCTGGAAACACCATATATTTT	CASRTGQSGNTIYF
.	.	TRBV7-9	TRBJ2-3	TGTTCCAGCAGCTTTTCAGGGGATACGCAGTATTTT	CSSSFSGDTQYF
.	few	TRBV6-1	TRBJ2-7	TGTGCCAGCAGTCAACAGGGCCTTTACTCCTACGAGCAGTACTTC	CASSQQGLYSYEQYF
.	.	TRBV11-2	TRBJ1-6	TGTGCCAGCAGCTTAGATCCCCTTTTCAATTCACCCCTCCACTTT	CASSLDPLFNSPLHF
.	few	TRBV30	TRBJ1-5	TGTGCCTGGGGCGCCCAGGGCTATCAGCCCCAGCATTTT	CAWGAQGYQPQHF
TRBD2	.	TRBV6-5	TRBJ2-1	TGTGCCAGCAGTTCTTCTCTAGCGGGAAGCCACAATGAGCAGTTCTTC	CASSSSLAGSHNEQFF
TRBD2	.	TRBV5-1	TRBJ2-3	TGCGCCAGCAGCTCACCTAGTAGGCGGGAGATGACAGATACGCAGTATTTT	CASSSPSRREMTDTQYF
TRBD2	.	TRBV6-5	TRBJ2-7	TGTGCCAGCAGAATGACTAGCGGGAGCTCCTACGAGCAGTACTTC	CASRMTSGSSYEQYF
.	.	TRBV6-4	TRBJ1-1	TGTGCCAGCAGTGAGGACCGGACACACACTGAAGCTTTCTTT	CASSEDRTHTEAFF
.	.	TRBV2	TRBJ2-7	TGTGCCAGCAGTGAACTCTACGAGCAGTACTTC	CASSELYEQYF
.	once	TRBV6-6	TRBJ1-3	TGTGCCAGCTTCGCAGGGTCTGGAAACACCATATATTTT	CASFAGSGNTIYF
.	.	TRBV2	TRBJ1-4	TGTGCCAGCAGTGAAGAACGGAGGGTCGAAAAACTGTTTTTT	CASSEERRVEKLFF
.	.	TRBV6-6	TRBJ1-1	TGTGCCAGCAGTTACGGGCTTGTGGCAGCGAACACTGAAGCTTTCTTT	CASSYGLVAANTEAFF
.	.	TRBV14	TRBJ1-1	TGTGCCAGCAGCCAAGAGTTGCGGACAAAAGCTTTCTTT	CASSQELRTKAFF
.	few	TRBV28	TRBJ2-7	TGTGCCAGCAGTTACGAGAAGCAGTACTTC	CASSYEKQYF
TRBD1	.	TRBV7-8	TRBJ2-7	TGTGCCAGCAGCCCACGACAGGGGGGCGAGCAGTACTTC	CASSPRQGGEQYF
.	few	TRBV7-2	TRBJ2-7	TGTGCCAGCAGCCTCTCCTCCTACGAGCAGTACTTC	CASSLSSYEQYF
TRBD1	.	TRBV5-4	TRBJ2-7	TGTGCCAGCAGCTCCTCCGGGACAGACGGCGAGCAGTACTTC	CASSSSGTDGEQYF
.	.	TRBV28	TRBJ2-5	TGTGCCAGCAGTCCTAGGGGAATGGAGACCCAGTACTTC	CASSPRGMETQYF
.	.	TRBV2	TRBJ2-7	TGTGCCAGCAGTAAACAGGGAGCTAACTACGAGCAGTACTTC	CASSKQGANYEQYF
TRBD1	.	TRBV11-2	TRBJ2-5	TGTGCCAGCAGCGGAACGACAGGGGGGGAGGAGACCCAGTACTTC	CASSGTTGGEETQYF
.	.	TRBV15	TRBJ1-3	TGTGCCACCAGCAGAGATGAGTTCTCTGGAAACACCATATATTTT	CATSRDEFSGNTIYF